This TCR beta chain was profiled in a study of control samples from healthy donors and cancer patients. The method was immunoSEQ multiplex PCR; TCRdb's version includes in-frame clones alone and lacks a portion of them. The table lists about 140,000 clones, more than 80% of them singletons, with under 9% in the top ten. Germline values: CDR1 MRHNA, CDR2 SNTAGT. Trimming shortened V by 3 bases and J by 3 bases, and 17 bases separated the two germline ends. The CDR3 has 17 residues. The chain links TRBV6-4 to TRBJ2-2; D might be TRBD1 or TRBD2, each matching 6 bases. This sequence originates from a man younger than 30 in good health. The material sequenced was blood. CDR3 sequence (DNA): TGTGCCAGCAGTGATTACGTGGGGGGCTTGGACACCGGGGAGCTGTTTTTT. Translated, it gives CASSDYVGGLDTGELFF.